The 22 T cell receptor beta chains in this list originate from one sample, sequenced in a study of Ad26.COV2.S vaccination and SARS-CoV-2 variants. The assay was immunoSEQ multiplex PCR, and TCRdb's table has in-frame clones only and misses some. The sample yields under 150,000 clones, 86% seen once. The sample was peripheral blood, taken after recovery from COVID-19. The receptors originated from a human donor who had recovered from COVID-19.

The CDR3 loop is CASSPSMWEAFF. The CDR3 DNA follows: TGTGCCAGCTCACCCTCTATGTGGGAAGCTTTCTTT. The chain carries TRBV18 and TRBJ1-1, with D hard to call. Deletions cut 3 bases from V and 8 bases from J, with 10 bases between. This CDR3 region has 12 residues. Germline CDR1 reads KGHSH; CDR2 reads LQKENI.

V and J are TRBV2 and TRBJ1-3, with D unclear. Trimming took 6 bases from V and 6 from J, leaving 12 bases between them. Germline V gene lookup returns CDR1 SNHLY and CDR2 FYNNEI. This CDR3 is built from 13 residues. CDR3 residues: CASSLNRENTIYF. The CDR3, as DNA: TGTGCCAGCAGCCTCAACAGAGAAAACACCATATATTTT.

The chain links TRBV18 to TRBJ2-5; the D is unclear. The CDR3 runs 14 residues. Germline-derived CDR1 and CDR2 are KGHSH and LQKENI. The ends were cut back, 2 bases at V and 1 base at J, with 8 bases in the middle. CDR3 bases: TGTGCCAGCTCACCAACGGCGACCCAAGAGACCCAGTACTTC. Protein sequence: CASSPTATQETQYF.

The chain carries TRBV7-6 and TRBJ2-7, with D possibly being TRBD1 or TRBD2 (5 bases each). Looked up from germline, CDR1 is SGHVS and CDR2 is FNYEAQ. Trimming took 4 bases from V and 0 from J, leaving 13 bases between them. The CDR3 has 15 residues. CDR3 DNA sequence: TGTGCCAGCAGCTCCAGCCCAGGGAGCTCCTACGAGCAGTACTTC. Protein: CASSSSPGSSYEQYF. Drawing the rest from reference TRBV7-6 and TRBJ2-7, the complete variable domain is GAGVSQSPRYKVTKRGQDVALRCDPISGHVSLYWYRQALGQGPEFLTYFNYEAQQDKSGLPNDRFSAERPEGSISTLTIQRTEQRDSAMYRCASSSSPGSSYEQYFGPGTRLTVT.

The chain couples TRBV3-1 (or the pseudogene TRBV3-2) to TRBJ1-5, with D possibly being TRBD1 (5 bases). V was trimmed by 0 bases and J by 10 bases, leaving 10 bases between them. In germline, CDR1 is LGHDT, CDR2 YNNKEL (reference sequence). The CDR3 loop spans 13 amino acids. The CDR3 loop is CASSQDAGEPQHF. DNA for the CDR3: TGTGCCAGCAGCCAAGATGCGGGGGAACCCCAGCATTTT.

The chain has TRBV2 and TRBJ2-2, with a possible D match to TRBD1 (6 bases). The CDR3 covers 16 residues. Trimming took off 2 bases at V and 0 bases at J, with 10 bases between the two ends. From germline, CDR1 is SNHLY and CDR2 FYNNEI. The CDR3 region is CASSEFGTTNTGELFF. The CDR3 DNA is TGTGCCAGCAGTGAATTCGGGACAACGAACACCGGGGAGCTGTTTTTT. The full variable domain, with the rest looked up from reference TRBV2 and TRBJ2-2, is EPEVTQTPSHQVTQMGQEVILRCVPISNHLYFYWYRQILGQKVEFLVSFYNNEISEKSEIFDDQFSVERPDGSNFTLKIRSTKLEDSAMYFCASSEFGTTNTGELFFGEGSRLTVL.

The chain joins TRBV5-8 to TRBJ2-2; 7 bases are shared with TRBD1. Germline CDR1 is SGHTS and CDR2 is YDEGEE. V gave up 6 bases and J gave up 4 bases; unmatched junction bases: 9. This CDR3 is built from 15 residues. The CDR3 region has the DNA TGTGCCAGCAAACCTACAGGGGCGGCCACCGGGGAGCTGTTTTTT. Translated, it gives CASKPTGAATGELFF.

This rearrangement joins TRBV11-2 to TRBJ1-6, with TRBD1 identical over 8 bases. Looked up from germline, CDR1 is SGHAT and CDR2 is FQNNGV. The V segment lost 0 bases and the J segment 7 bases; nucleotides outside the gene matches: 5. This CDR3 contains 16 residues. CDR3 protein: CASSLEEGTGNSPLHF. In DNA, the CDR3 is TGTGCCAGCAGCTTAGAGGAGGGGACAGGCAATTCACCCCTCCACTTT. The variable domain in full, with the rest retrieved from reference TRBV11-2 and TRBJ1-6, is EAGVAQSPRYKIIEKRQSVAFWCNPISGHATLYWYQQILGQGPKLLIQFQNNGVVDDSQLPKDRFSAERLKGVDSTLKIQPAKLEDSAVYLCASSLEEGTGNSPLHFGNGTRLTVT.

The table lists this clone with a count of one. This chain connects TRBV7-2 to TRBJ2-3; 8 positions agree with TRBD2. The ends lost 0 bases at V and 4 bases at J; junction bases unmatched: 6. Germline CDR1 reads SGHTA; CDR2 reads FQGNSA. The CDR3 is made up of 16 amino acids. In DNA, the CDR3 is TGTGCCAGCAGCTTAGCGCACGGGGGGGTCGCAGATACGCAGTATTTT. Amino acids: CASSLAHGGVADTQYF.

The chain couples TRBV21-1 to TRBJ2-1; no DNA check was done on the table's D call, TRBD2. TRBV21-1 is a recognized pseudogene. The CDR3 loop spans 14 amino acids. The CDR3 loop reads CASSNRTRADEQFF. In DNA form, the CDR3 reads TGTGCCAGCAGTAACAGGACTAGGGCGGATGAGCAGTTCTTC.

J is TRBJ2-1 and V is TRBV24-1; D is uncertain. The CDR3 is 13 amino acids. The V end lost 2 bases, the J end lost 4 bases, and 5 bases lay between the germline ends. Germline V gives CDR1 KGHDR, CDR2 SFDVKD. As DNA, the CDR3 is TGTGCCACCAGTGATTCGGAGTACAATGAGCAGTTCTTC. This gives the protein CATSDSEYNEQFF.

The chain carries TRBV7-2 and TRBJ2-7, with TRBD1 identical over 7 bases. The CDR3 runs 13 residues. V lost 8 bases, J lost 1 base, and 5 bases stayed unmatched. Germline V CDR1 and CDR2: SGHTA, FQGNSA. CDR3 amino acids: CASGPGQSYEQYF. In DNA form, the CDR3 reads TGTGCCAGCGGGCCGGGACAGTCCTACGAGCAGTACTTC. Full variable domain (missing parts from reference TRBV7-2 and TRBJ2-7): GAGVSQSPSNKVTEKGKDVELRCDPISGHTALYWYRQSLGQGLEFLIYFQGNSAPDKSGLPSDRFSAERTGGSVSTLTIQRTQQEDSAVYLCASGPGQSYEQYFGPGTRLTVT.

V and J are TRBV4-3 and TRBJ2-2; D perhaps matches TRBD2 (6 bases). Per the germline V gene, CDR1 is LGHNA and CDR2 is YSLEER. The ends were cut back, 0 bases at V and 5 bases at J, with 13 bases in the middle. The CDR3 runs 16 residues. The CDR3 nucleotides read TGCGCCAGCAGCCAAGAACCCAACGGGGGTACCGGGGAGCTGTTTTTT. It encodes CASSQEPNGGTGELFF.

The CDR3 loop is CASSPPGTGDYNEQFF. DNA of the CDR3: TGTGCCAGCTCCCCGCCGGGGACAGGAGACTACAATGAGCAGTTCTTC. This chain joins TRBV18 and TRBJ2-1, with 8 bases fitting TRBD1. Germline V lookup: CDR1 KGHSH, CDR2 LQKENI. CDR3 length: 16 amino acids. After removal of 6 bases from V and 3 bases from J, the junction contained 10 bases not matched to a gene.

This clone has just one count. J is TRBJ2-7 and V is TRBV19, with D hard to call. The CDR3 consists of 13 residues. The germline V and J ends were trimmed by 3 bases and 1 base, with 7 bases remaining between them. CDR1 is LNHDA and CDR2 is SQIVND in the germline V gene (reference sequence). CDR3 sequence (DNA): TGTGCCAGTAGTATGGGCACTTCCTACGAGCAGTACTTC. Its protein product is CASSMGTSYEQYF. Full variable domain (missing parts from reference TRBV19 and TRBJ2-7): DGGITQSPKYLFRKEGQNVTLSCEQNLNHDAMYWYRQDPGQGLRLIYYSQIVNDFQKGDIAEGYSVSREKKESFPLTVTSAQKNPTAFYLCASSMGTSYEQYFGPGTRLTVT.

This clone was found a few times. The rearrangement uses TRBV7-9 and TRBJ2-1, with 11 bases lining up with TRBD2. The J segment lost 4 bases and the V segment lost 6 bases, leaving 2 bases of the junction unmatched. The CDR3 consists of 14 residues. CDR1 is SEHNR and CDR2 is FQNEAQ in the germline V gene (reference sequence). In nucleotides, the CDR3 is TGTGCCAGCAGACTAGCGGGGGAGTACAATGAGCAGTTCTTC. Encoded protein: CASRLAGEYNEQFF.

The V gene is TRBV4-1, the J gene TRBJ2-1; 12 bases fit TRBD2. V dropped 1 base and J dropped 8; count of bases not matched to a gene: 3. The CDR3 totals 15 residues. Germline V lookup: CDR1 MGHRA, CDR2 YSYEKL. This CDR3 is CASSQASGGVYEQFF. In DNA form, the CDR3 reads TGCGCCAGCAGCCAAGCTAGCGGGGGGGTCTATGAGCAGTTCTTC.

CDR3 coding DNA: TGCGCCAGCAGCCCCCGGGACCTTAAAATCCATAGCAATCAGCCCCAGCATTTT. Translating it yields CASSPRDLKIHSNQPQHF. V usage is TRBV23-1 and J usage is TRBJ1-5, with D possibly TRBD1 on 5 matching bases. TRBV23-1 is classed as an ORF, of uncertain function. Trimming stripped 6 bases from V and 0 bases from J, with 21 bases between. This CDR3 contains 18 residues.

The chain couples TRBV28 to TRBJ2-7; 7 bases align to TRBD1. This CDR3 region has 14 residues. The V and J ends lost 6 bases and 3 bases, in that order; junction bases with no gene match: 8. Germline loops: CDR1 MDHEN, CDR2 SYDVKM. The CDR3 DNA is TGTGCCAGCAGCTACCCCCGGGACAGCTACGAGCAGTACTTC. This codes for CASSYPRDSYEQYF.

The gene calls are TRBV6-5 and TRBJ1-2, with no clear D. The CDR3 totals 15 residues. The germline V gene encodes CDR1 MNHEY and CDR2 SVGAGI. With 4 bases removed from V and 1 base from J, the gap between germline ends came to 13 bases. CDR3 sequence reads: CASSSNSNRNYGYTF. DNA for the CDR3: TGTGCCAGCAGTTCCAACAGCAACCGTAACTATGGCTACACCTTC.

This chain links TRBV4-3 with TRBJ1-1; no clear D gene. In germline, CDR1 is LGHNA, CDR2 YSLEER. V lost 4 bases to trimming and J lost 5 bases, with 11 bases between them. The CDR3 spans 13 residues. CDR3 coding DNA: TGCGCCAGCAGCCGAGGTATCAGGACTGAAGCTTTCTTT. Protein sequence: CASSRGIRTEAFF.

This clone was recorded only once. CDR3 DNA sequence: TGTGCCAGCAGCTTCGAGAGCTCTGGAAACACCATATATTTT. Residues: CASSFESSGNTIYF. J is TRBJ1-3 and V is TRBV7-2; D is uncertain. The CDR3 spans 14 residues. V was clipped by 3 bases and J by 0 bases, with 6 bases between them. Germline values: CDR1 SGHTA, CDR2 FQGNSA.